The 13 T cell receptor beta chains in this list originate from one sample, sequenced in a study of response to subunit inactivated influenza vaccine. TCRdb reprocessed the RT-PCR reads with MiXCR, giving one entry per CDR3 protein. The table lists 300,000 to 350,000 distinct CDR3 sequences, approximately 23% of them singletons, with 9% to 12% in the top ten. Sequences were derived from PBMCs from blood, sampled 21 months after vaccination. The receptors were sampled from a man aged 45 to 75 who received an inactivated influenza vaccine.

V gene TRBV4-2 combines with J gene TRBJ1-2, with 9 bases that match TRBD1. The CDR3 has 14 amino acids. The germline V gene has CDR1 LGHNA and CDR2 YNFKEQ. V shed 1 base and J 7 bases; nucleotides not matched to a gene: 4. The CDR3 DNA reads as TGTGCCAGCAGCCAAGGTTCGACAGGGGGTGGCTACACCTTC. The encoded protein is CASSQGSTGGGYTF.

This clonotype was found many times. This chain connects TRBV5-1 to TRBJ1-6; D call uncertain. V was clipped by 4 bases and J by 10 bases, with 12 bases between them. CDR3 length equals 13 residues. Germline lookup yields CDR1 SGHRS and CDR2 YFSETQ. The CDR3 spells CASSPSEGSPLHF. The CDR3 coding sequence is TGCGCCAGCAGCCCAAGCGAGGGCTCACCCCTCCACTTT.

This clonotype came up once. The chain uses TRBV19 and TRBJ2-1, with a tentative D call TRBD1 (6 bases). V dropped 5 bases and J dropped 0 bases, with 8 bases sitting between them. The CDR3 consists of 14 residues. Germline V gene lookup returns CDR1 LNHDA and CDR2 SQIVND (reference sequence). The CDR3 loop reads CASSAGDSYNEQFF. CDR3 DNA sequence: TGTGCCAGTAGTGCAGGGGACTCCTACAATGAGCAGTTCTTC.

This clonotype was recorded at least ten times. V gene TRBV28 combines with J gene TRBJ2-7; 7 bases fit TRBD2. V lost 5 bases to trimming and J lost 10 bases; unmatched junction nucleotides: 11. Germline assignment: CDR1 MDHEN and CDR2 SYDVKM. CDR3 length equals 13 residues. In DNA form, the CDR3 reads TGTGCCAGCAGTCCAGGACTACTAGCGAGCCAGTACTTC. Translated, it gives CASSPGLLASQYF.

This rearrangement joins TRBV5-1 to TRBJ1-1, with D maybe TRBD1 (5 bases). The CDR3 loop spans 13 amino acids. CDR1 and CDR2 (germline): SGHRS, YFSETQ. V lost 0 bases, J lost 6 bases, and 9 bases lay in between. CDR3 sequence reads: CASSLAGTSEAFF. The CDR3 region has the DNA TGCGCCAGCAGCTTGGCGGGGACGTCTGAAGCTTTCTTT.

In DNA, the CDR3 is TGTGCCAGCAGTGAATTCCCCTCTCTCAAAAACATTCAGTACTTC. Translated: CASSEFPSLKNIQYF. The chain recombines TRBV2 with TRBJ2-4, with D unresolved. In germline, CDR1 is SNHLY, CDR2 FYNNEI. The CDR3 length is 15 residues. Between the trimmed V and J ends, which lost 2 bases and 3 bases, there was a span of 11 bases.

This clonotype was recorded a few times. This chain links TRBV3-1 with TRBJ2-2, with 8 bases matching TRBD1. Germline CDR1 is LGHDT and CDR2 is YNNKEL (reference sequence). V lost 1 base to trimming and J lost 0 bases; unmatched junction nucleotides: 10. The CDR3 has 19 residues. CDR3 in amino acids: CASSQVYNRDRTNTGELFF. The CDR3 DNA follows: TGTGCCAGCAGCCAAGTTTATAATAGGGACAGGACGAACACCGGGGAGCTGTTTTTT.

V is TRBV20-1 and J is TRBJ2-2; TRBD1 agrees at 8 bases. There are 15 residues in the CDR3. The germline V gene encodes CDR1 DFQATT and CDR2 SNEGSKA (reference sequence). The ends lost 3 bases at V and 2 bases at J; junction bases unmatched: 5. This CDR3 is CSASETGDNTGELFF. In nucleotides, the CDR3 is TGCAGTGCTAGTGAGACAGGGGATAACACCGGGGAGCTGTTTTTT.

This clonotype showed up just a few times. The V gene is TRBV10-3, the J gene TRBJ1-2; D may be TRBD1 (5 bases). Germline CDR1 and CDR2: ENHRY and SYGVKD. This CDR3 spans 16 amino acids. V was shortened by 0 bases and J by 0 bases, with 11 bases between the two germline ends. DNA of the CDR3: TGTGCCATCAGTGAGTCCCTGGGGGGGACTAACTATGGCTACACCTTC. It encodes CAISESLGGTNYGYTF.

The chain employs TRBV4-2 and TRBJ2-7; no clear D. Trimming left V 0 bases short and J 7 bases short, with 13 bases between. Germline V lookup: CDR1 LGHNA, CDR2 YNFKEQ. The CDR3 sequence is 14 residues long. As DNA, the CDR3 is TGTGCCAGCAGCCAAGATGATGATAAAACGGAGCAGTACTTC. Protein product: CASSQDDDKTEQYF.

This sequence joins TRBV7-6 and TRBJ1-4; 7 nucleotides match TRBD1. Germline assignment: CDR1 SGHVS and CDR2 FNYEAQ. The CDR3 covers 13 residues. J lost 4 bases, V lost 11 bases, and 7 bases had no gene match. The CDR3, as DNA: TGTGCCTCGAGGACAGGCGATAATGAAAAACTGTTTTTT. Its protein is CASRTGDNEKLFF. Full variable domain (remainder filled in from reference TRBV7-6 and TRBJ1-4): GAGVSQSPRYKVTKRGQDVALRCDPISGHVSLYWYRQALGQGPEFLTYFNYEAQQDKSGLPNDRFSAERPEGSISTLTIQRTEQRDSAMYRCASRTGDNEKLFFGSGTQLSVL.

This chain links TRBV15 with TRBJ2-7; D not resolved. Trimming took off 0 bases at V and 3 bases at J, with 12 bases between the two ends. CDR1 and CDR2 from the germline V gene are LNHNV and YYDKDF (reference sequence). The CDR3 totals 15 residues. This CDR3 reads CATSRDSQIYYEQYF. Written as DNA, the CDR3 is TGTGCCACCAGCAGAGATTCACAGATCTACTACGAGCAGTACTTC. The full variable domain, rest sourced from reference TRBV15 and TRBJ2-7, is DAMVIQNPRYQVTQFGKPVTLSCSQTLNHNVMYWYQQKSSQAPKLLFHYYDKDFNNEADTPDNFQSRRPNTSFCFLDIRSPGLGDTAMYLCATSRDSQIYYEQYFGPGTRLTVT.

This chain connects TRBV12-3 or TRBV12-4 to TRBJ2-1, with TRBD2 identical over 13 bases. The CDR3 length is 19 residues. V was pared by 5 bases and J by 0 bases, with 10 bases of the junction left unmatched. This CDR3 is CASSPGLAGVRSSYNEQFF. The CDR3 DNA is TGTGCCAGCAGTCCAGGACTAGCGGGGGTCCGGAGCTCCTACAATGAGCAGTTCTTC.